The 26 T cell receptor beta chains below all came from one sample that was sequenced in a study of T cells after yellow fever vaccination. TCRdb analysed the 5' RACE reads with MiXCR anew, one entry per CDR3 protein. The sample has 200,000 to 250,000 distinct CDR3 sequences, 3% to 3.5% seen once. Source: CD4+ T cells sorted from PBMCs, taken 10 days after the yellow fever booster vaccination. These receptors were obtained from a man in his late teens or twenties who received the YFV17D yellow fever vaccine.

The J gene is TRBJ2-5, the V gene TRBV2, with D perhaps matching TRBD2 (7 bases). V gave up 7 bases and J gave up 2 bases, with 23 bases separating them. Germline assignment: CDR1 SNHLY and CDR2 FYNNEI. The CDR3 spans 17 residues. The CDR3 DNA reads TGTGCCAGCAACTACCGGGCCAAGGCGGGGGCTCAAGAGACCCAGTACTTC. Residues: CASNYRAKAGAQETQYF.

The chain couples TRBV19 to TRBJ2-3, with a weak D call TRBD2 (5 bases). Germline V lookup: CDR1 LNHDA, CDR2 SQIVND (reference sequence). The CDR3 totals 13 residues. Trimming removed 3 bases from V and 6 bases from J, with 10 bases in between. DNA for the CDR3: TGTGCCAGTAGTATTTGGGGAGCGGATACGCAGTATTTT. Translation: CASSIWGADTQYF.

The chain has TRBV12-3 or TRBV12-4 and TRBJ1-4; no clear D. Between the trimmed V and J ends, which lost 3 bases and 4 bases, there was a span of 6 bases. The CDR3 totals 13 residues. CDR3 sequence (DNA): TGTGCCAGCAGTTTGCAGGTTAATGAAAAACTGTTTTTT. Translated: CASSLQVNEKLFF.

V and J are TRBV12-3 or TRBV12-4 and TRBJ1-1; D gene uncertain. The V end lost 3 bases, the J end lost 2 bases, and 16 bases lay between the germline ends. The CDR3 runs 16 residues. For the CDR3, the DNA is TGTGCCAGCAGTTTGTTTCGGGCAAATCCTAACACTGAAGCTTTCTTT. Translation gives CASSLFRANPNTEAFF.

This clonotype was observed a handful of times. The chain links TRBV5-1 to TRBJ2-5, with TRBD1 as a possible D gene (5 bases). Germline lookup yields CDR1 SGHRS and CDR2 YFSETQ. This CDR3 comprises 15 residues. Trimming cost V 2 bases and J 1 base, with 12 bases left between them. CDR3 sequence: CASSFFGQGQETQYF. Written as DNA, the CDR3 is TGCGCCAGCAGCTTTTTCGGGCAGGGCCAAGAGACCCAGTACTTC.

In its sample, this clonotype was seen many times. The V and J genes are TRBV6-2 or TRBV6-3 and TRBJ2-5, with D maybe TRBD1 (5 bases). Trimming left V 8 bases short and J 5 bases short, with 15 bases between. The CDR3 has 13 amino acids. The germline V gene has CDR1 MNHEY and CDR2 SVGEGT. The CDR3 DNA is TGTGCCAGCGACTCAGGGTCTGTGGAGACCCAGTACTTC. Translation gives CASDSGSVETQYF.

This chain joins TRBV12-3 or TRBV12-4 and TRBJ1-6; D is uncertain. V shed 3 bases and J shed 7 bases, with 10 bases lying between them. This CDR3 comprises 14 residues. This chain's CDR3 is CASSFRIRNSPLHF. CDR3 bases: TGTGCCAGCAGTTTTCGAATCCGGAATTCACCCCTCCACTTT.

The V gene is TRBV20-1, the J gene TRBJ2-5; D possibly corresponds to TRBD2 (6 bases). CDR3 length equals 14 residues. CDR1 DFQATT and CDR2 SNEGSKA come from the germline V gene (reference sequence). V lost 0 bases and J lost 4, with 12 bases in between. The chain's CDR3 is CSARDFGGVETQYF. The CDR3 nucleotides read TGCAGTGCTAGAGATTTCGGGGGTGTAGAGACCCAGTACTTC.

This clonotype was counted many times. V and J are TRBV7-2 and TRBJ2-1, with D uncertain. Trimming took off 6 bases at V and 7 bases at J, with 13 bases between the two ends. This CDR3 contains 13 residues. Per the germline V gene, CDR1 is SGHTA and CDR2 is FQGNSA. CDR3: CASSGSARNEQFF. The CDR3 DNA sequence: TGTGCCAGCAGTGGAAGCGCGCGGAATGAGCAGTTCTTC.

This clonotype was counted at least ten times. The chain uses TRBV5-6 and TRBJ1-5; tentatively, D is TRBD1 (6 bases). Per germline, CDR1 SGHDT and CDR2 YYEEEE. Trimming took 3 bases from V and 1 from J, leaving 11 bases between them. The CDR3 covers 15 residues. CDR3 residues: CASSWGGASNQPQHF. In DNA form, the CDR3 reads TGTGCCAGCAGCTGGGGGGGGGCAAGCAATCAGCCCCAGCATTTT.

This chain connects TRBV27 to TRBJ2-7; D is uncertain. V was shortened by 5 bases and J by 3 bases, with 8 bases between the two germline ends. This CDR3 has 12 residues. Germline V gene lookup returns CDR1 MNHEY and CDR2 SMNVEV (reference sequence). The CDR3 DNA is TGTGCCAGCAGTAAATACAGCTACGAGCAGTACTTC. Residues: CASSKYSYEQYF.

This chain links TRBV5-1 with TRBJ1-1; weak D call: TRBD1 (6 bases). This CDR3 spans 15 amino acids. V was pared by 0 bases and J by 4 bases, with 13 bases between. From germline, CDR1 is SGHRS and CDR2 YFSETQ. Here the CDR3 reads CASSLVGQSGTEAFF. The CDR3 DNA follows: TGCGCCAGCAGCTTGGTTGGACAGTCGGGCACTGAAGCTTTCTTT.

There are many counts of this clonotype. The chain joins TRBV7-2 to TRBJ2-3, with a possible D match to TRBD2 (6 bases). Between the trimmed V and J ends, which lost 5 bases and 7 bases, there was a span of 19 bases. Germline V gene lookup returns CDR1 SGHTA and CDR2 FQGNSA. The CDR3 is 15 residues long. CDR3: CASSPGTRLGYTQYF. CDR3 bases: TGTGCCAGCAGCCCCGGGACTCGCTTAGGGTATACGCAGTATTTT.

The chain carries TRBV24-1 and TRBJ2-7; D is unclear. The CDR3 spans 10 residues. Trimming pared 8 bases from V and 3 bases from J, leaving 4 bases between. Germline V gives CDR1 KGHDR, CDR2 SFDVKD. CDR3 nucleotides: TGTGCCACCACGGTCTACGAGCAGTACTTC. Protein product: CATTVYEQYF.

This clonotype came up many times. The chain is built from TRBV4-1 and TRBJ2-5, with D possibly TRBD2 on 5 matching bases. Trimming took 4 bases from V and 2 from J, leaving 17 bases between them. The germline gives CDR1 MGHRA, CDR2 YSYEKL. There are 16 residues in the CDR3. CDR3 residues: CASSPFGRAAQETQYF. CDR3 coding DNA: TGCGCCAGCAGCCCTTTTGGGCGGGCGGCTCAAGAGACCCAGTACTTC.

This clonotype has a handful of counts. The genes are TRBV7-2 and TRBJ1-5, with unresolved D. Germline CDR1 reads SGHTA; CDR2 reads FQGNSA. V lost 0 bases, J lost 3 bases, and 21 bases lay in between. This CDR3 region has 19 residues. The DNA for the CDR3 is TGTGCCAGCAGCTTAGCGCGGCCGGGGAATAGGTTTTTCAATCAGCCCCAGCATTTT. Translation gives CASSLARPGNRFFNQPQHF.

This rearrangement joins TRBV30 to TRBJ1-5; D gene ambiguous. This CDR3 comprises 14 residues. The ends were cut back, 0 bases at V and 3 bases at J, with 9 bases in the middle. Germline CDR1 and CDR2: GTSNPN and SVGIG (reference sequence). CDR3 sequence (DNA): TGTGCCTGGAGTGTACTAGAGAACAATCAGCCCCAGCATTTT. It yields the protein CAWSVLENNQPQHF.

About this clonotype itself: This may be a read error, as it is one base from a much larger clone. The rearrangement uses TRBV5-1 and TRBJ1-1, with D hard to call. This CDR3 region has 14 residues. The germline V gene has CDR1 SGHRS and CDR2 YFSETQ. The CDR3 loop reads CASSLEARNTEALF. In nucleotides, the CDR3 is TGCGCCAGCAGCTTGGAGGCCCGGAACACTGAAGCTTTATTT.

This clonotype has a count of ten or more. Here the CDR3 reads CASSPRPGELAKNIQYF. The CDR3, as DNA: TGTGCCAGCAGCCCCCGGCCGGGAGAACTAGCCAAAAACATTCAGTACTTC. The rearrangement uses TRBV7-6 and TRBJ2-4, with a weak D call TRBD2 (6 bases). Germline V gene data show CDR1 as SGHVS and CDR2 as FNYEAQ. The CDR3 is 17 residues long. Trimming pared 5 bases from V and 0 bases from J, leaving 17 bases between.

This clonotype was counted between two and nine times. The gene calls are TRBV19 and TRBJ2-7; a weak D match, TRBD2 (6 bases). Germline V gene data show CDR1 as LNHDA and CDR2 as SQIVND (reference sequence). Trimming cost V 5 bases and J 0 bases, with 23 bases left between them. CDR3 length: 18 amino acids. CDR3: CASSDGAWGRESSYEQYF. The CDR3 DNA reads TGTGCCAGTAGTGATGGGGCTTGGGGCCGGGAGAGCTCCTACGAGCAGTACTTC.

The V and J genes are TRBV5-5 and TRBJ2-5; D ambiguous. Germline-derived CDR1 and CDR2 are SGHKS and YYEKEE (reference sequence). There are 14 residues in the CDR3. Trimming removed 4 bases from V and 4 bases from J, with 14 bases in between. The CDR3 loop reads CASSPKTDTETQYF. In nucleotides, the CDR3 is TGTGCCAGCAGCCCCAAGACCGATACAGAGACCCAGTACTTC. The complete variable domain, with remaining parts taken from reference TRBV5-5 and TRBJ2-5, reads DAGVTQSPTHLIKTRGQQVTLRCSPISGHKSVSWYQQVLGQGPQFIFQYYEKEERGRGNFPDRFSARQFPNYSSELNVNALLLGDSALYLCASSPKTDTETQYFGPGTRLLVL.

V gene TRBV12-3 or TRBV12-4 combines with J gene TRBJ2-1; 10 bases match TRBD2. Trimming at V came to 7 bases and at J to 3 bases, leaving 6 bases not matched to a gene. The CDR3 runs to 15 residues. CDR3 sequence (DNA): TGTGCCAGCACCTTAGCGGGGGGCCTCTACAATGAGCAGTTCTTC. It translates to CASTLAGGLYNEQFF.

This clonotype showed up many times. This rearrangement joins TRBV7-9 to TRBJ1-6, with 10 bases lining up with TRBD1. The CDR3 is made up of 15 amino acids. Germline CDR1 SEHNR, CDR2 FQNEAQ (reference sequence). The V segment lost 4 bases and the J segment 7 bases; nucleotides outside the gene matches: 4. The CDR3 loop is CASSYLGQGNSPLHF. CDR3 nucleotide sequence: TGTGCCAGCAGCTACTTGGGACAGGGGAATTCACCCCTCCACTTT.

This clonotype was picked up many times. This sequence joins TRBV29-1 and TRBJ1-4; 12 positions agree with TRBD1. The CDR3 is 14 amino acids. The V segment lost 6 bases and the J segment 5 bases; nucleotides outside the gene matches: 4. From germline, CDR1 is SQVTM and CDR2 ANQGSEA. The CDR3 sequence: CSVTGQGANEKLFF. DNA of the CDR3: TGCAGCGTGACGGGACAGGGGGCAAATGAAAAACTGTTTTTT.

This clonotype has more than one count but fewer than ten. The CDR3 sequence is CASSQDVHSSYNEQFF. The DNA of the CDR3 is TGTGCCAGCAGCCAAGACGTTCATAGCTCCTACAATGAGCAGTTCTTC. The J gene is TRBJ2-1, the V gene TRBV4-2; D gene uncertain. The CDR3 is 16 amino acids. Trimming took 0 bases from V and 0 from J, leaving 9 bases between them. CDR1 and CDR2 from the germline V gene are LGHNA and YNFKEQ.

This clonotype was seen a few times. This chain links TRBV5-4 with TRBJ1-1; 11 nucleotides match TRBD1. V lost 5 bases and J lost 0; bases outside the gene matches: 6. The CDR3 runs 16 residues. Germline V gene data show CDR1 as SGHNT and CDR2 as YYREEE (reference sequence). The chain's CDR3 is CASRGTGGALNTEAFF. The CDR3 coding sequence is TGTGCCAGCAGAGGGACAGGGGGAGCCTTGAACACTGAAGCTTTCTTT. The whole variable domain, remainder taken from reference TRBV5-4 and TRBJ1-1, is ETGVTQSPTHLIKTRGQQVTLRCSSQSGHNTVSWYQQALGQGPQFIFQYYREEENGRGNFPPRFSGLQFPNYSSELNVNALELDDSALYLCASRGTGGALNTEAFFGQGTRLTVV.